One and the same sample provided the 26 T cell receptor beta chains below, sequenced in a study of T cell changes during pregnancy in multiple sclerosis. Clones were sequenced by immunoSEQ multiplex PCR, and TCRdb holds only the in-frame ones, with some missing. There are 45,000 to 70,000 clones in the sample; 92% occur only once, and less than 0.2% lies in the top ten. The sequenced sample was CD4+ T cells from peripheral blood mononuclear cells, obtained after pregnancy. Receptors were obtained from a female donor in good health, enrolled as a control in a pregnancy study.

The chain couples TRBV5-8 to TRBJ1-5; 8 positions agree with TRBD1. The CDR3 length is 15 residues. Trimming removed 4 bases from V and 1 base from J; junction bases left unmatched: 4. From germline, CDR1 is SGHTS and CDR2 YDEGEE. CDR3 protein: CASSRTGKSNQPQHF. CDR3 in DNA: TGTGCCAGCAGCCGGACAGGGAAGAGCAATCAGCCCCAGCATTTT.

This chain connects TRBV19 to TRBJ1-2, with TRBD1 as a possible D gene (6 bases). This CDR3 has 14 residues. Looked up from germline, CDR1 is LNHDA and CDR2 is SQIVND (reference sequence). Trimming shortened V by 7 bases and J by 2 bases, and 14 bases separated the two germline ends. CDR3 residues: CASIEFGGNYGYTF. The CDR3 coding sequence is TGTGCCAGTATAGAATTTGGGGGCAACTATGGCTACACCTTC.

The chain combines TRBV18 with TRBJ2-3; 7 nucleotides line up with TRBD2. Germline lookup yields CDR1 KGHSH and CDR2 LQKENI. This CDR3 has 15 residues. V dropped 3 bases and J dropped 4; count of bases not matched to a gene: 7. The CDR3 DNA reads TGTGCCAGCTCACCCTGGACTAGTACCCCAGATACGCAGTATTTT. Protein sequence: CASSPWTSTPDTQYF.

V usage is TRBV7-2 and J usage is TRBJ2-3, with TRBD1 identical over 8 bases. This CDR3 has 13 amino acids. Germline values: CDR1 SGHTA, CDR2 FQGNSA. The junction had 5 bases not matched to a gene; V was cut back by 2 bases and J by 10 bases. The CDR3 nucleotides read TGTGCCAGCAGCTTAACACAGGGGGAATCGCAGTATTTT. This sequence encodes CASSLTQGESQYF. The whole variable domain, filled in from reference TRBV7-2 and TRBJ2-3, reads GAGVSQSPSNKVTEKGKDVELRCDPISGHTALYWYRQSLGQGLEFLIYFQGNSAPDKSGLPSDRFSAERTGGSVSTLTIQRTQQEDSAVYLCASSLTQGESQYFGPGTRLTVL.

V usage is TRBV25-1 and J usage is TRBJ1-1; 11 bases are shared with TRBD1. The CDR3 sequence is 13 residues long. After removal of 8 bases from V and 7 bases from J, the junction contained 6 bases not matched to a gene. Looked up from germline, CDR1 is MGHDK and CDR2 is SYGVNS. The DNA of the CDR3 is TGTGCCAGCTTAGGACAGGGGGCAAGTGAAGCTTTCTTT. This codes for CASLGQGASEAFF.

V gene TRBV2 combines with J gene TRBJ1-2; D is possibly TRBD1 (6 bases). Between the trimmed V and J ends, which lost 4 bases and 4 bases, there was a span of 10 bases. Germline V gene sequence: CDR1 SNHLY, CDR2 FYNNEI. CDR3 length equals 13 residues. CDR3: CASSVGGRYGYTF. CDR3 bases: TGTGCCAGCAGTGTAGGGGGTCGCTATGGCTACACCTTC.

The gene calls are TRBV7-2 and TRBJ1-5, with a possible D match to TRBD1 (5 bases). The CDR3 consists of 14 residues. From germline, CDR1 is SGHTA and CDR2 FQGNSA. V was trimmed by 5 bases and J by 2 bases, leaving 10 bases between them. CDR3: CASSASGGNQPQHF. For the CDR3, the DNA is TGTGCCAGCAGCGCCTCGGGGGGCAATCAGCCCCAGCATTTT.

This clone appeared a few times. The chain links TRBV29-1 to TRBJ1-5; the D gene is possibly TRBD1 (6 bases). The V gene lost 4 bases and the J gene lost 5 bases, with 9 bases spanning the gap. The length of the CDR3 is 12 residues. The germline V gene has CDR1 SQVTM and CDR2 ANQGSEA. DNA for the CDR3: TGCAGCGTTGGGGACAACTATCAGCCCCAGCATTTT. Protein sequence: CSVGDNYQPQHF.

This clone appeared a single time. The chain is built from TRBV5-1 and TRBJ2-3; 7 bases agree with TRBD2. The CDR3 extends over 14 amino acids. V lost 3 bases to trimming and J lost 2 bases; unmatched junction nucleotides: 3. Germline V gene data show CDR1 as SGHRS and CDR2 as YFSETQ. The CDR3, as DNA: TGCGCCAGCAGCTCTCGGGGGGACACAGATACGCAGTATTTT. Translating gives CASSSRGDTDTQYF.

The chain recombines TRBV10-3 with TRBJ1-3; D call uncertain. This CDR3 region has 14 residues. CDR1 ENHRY and CDR2 SYGVKD come from the germline V gene. Trimming cost V 2 bases and J 2 bases, with 7 bases left between them. The CDR3 region has the DNA TGTGCCATCAGTGAGGGCAGTCCTGGAAACACCATATATTTT. As protein: CAISEGSPGNTIYF.

V gene TRBV19 combines with J gene TRBJ1-1; 7 bases are shared with TRBD1. Germline V gene data show CDR1 as LNHDA and CDR2 as SQIVND (reference sequence). This CDR3 comprises 13 residues. V was clipped by 8 bases and J by 7 bases; unmatched bases: 10. The CDR3 nucleotides are TGTGCCAGTTCTGACAGGGCAGGGCGTGAAGCTTTCTTT. Translation gives CASSDRAGREAFF.

The rearrangement links TRBV25-1 to TRBJ1-1; D possibly corresponds to TRBD1 (5 bases). This CDR3 has 11 amino acids. The ends were cut back, 5 bases at V and 5 bases at J, with 6 bases in the middle. Looked up from germline, CDR1 is MGHDK and CDR2 is SYGVNS. The CDR3 DNA reads TGTGCCAGCAGTAGGGGAACTGAAGCTTTCTTT. Translated, it gives CASSRGTEAFF.

In this sample, this clone turned up a few times. This specimen includes other DNA sequences encoding the same CDR3. The V call is TRBV4-3, the J call TRBJ2-4, with a weak D call TRBD1 (6 bases). CDR3 length: 16 amino acids. V was shortened by 0 bases and J by 4 bases, with 13 bases between the two germline ends. Germline loops: CDR1 LGHNA, CDR2 YSLEER. The CDR3 region has the DNA TGCGCCAGCAGCCAAGAAAGAGGGGACACGAAAAACATTCAGTACTTC. As protein: CASSQERGDTKNIQYF.

V gene TRBV7-6 combines with J gene TRBJ1-3, with a possible D match to TRBD1 (5 bases). Germline CDR1 and CDR2: SGHVS and FNYEAQ. Trimming took 4 bases from V and 7 from J, leaving 14 bases between them. The CDR3 is 14 amino acids. Here the CDR3 DNA reads TGTGCCAGCAGCTCTCCTTCGGGGGGGAACACCATATATTTT. This encodes CASSSPSGGNTIYF. Using reference TRBV7-6 and TRBJ1-3 for the parts outside the CDR3, the full variable domain is GAGVSQSPRYKVTKRGQDVALRCDPISGHVSLYWYRQALGQGPEFLTYFNYEAQQDKSGLPNDRFSAERPEGSISTLTIQRTEQRDSAMYRCASSSPSGGNTIYFGEGSWLTVV.

This clone was seen only a few times. V and J are TRBV9 and TRBJ1-1; 9 positions agree with TRBD1. The CDR3 contains 14 residues. Germline V gene lookup returns CDR1 SGDLS and CDR2 YYNGEE. V gave up 5 bases and J gave up 0 bases; unmatched junction bases: 2. CDR3 protein: CASRGQGMNTEAFF. The CDR3 DNA reads TGTGCCAGCAGGGGACAGGGAATGAACACTGAAGCTTTCTTT.

V is TRBV7-3 and J is TRBJ2-2, with a tentative D call TRBD2 (6 bases). From germline, CDR1 is SGHTA and CDR2 FQGTGA. The CDR3 sequence is 15 residues long. The V end lost 5 bases, the J end lost 4 bases, and 14 bases lay between the germline ends. The CDR3 DNA reads TGTGCCAGCAGCCTTACTGGGGGGTCCACCGGGGAGCTGTTTTTT. Its translation is CASSLTGGSTGELFF.

The chain employs TRBV7-2 and TRBJ1-6, with 8 bases matching TRBD1. This CDR3 comprises 14 residues. J was trimmed by 7 bases and V by 4 bases; bases with no gene match: 3. Germline loops: CDR1 SGHTA, CDR2 FQGNSA. The DNA of the CDR3 is TGTGCCAGCAGCTCCCGACAGGGGAATTCACCCCTCCACTTT. As protein: CASSSRQGNSPLHF.

The V and J genes are TRBV19 and TRBJ1-5; D gene uncertain. Germline CDR1 is LNHDA and CDR2 is SQIVND (reference sequence). The ends were cut back, 5 bases at V and 3 bases at J, with 11 bases in the middle. The CDR3 contains 14 residues. The CDR3 sequence is CASSLGADNQPQHF. CDR3 nucleotide sequence: TGTGCCAGTAGTCTGGGAGCGGACAATCAGCCCCAGCATTTT. Full variable domain (rest looked up from reference TRBV19 and TRBJ1-5): DGGITQSPKYLFRKEGQNVTLSCEQNLNHDAMYWYRQDPGQGLRLIYYSQIVNDFQKGDIAEGYSVSREKKESFPLTVTSAQKNPTAFYLCASSLGADNQPQHFGDGTRLSIL.

This sequence joins TRBV27 and TRBJ1-2; a weak D match, TRBD1 (5 bases). Germline V gene data show CDR1 as MNHEY and CDR2 as SMNVEV (reference sequence). The V gene lost 6 bases and the J gene lost 5 bases, with 16 bases spanning the gap. The CDR3 consists of 14 residues. Here the CDR3 DNA reads TGTGCCAGCAGCCCTACAGGATTTGGGTATGGCTACACCTTC. Its translation: CASSPTGFGYGYTF.

The gene calls are TRBV5-4 and TRBJ1-1; D uncertain. The CDR3 contains 13 residues. Germline CDR1 is SGHNT and CDR2 is YYREEE (reference sequence). V was trimmed by 3 bases and J by 4 bases, leaving 10 bases between them. The DNA for the CDR3 is TGTGCCAGCAGCTCACCATCGGGCACTGAAGCTTTCTTT. It codes for CASSSPSGTEAFF.

The chain carries TRBV19 and TRBJ1-1, with D unclear. Trimming took off 4 bases at V and 1 base at J, with 10 bases between the two ends. Germline V lookup: CDR1 LNHDA, CDR2 SQIVND (reference sequence). The CDR3 is made up of 14 amino acids. For the CDR3, the DNA is TGTGCCAGTAGTAGGCCCGGGTGGAACACTGAAGCTTTCTTT. Protein sequence: CASSRPGWNTEAFF.

The CDR3 DNA sequence: TGTGCCAGCTCGTCAAGGAGGGCCTATAATTCACCCCTCCACTTT. Its protein product is CASSSRRAYNSPLHF. This chain joins TRBV18 and TRBJ1-6; D is unresolved. The V end was cut by 6 bases, the J end by 2 bases, with 11 bases between. Per germline, CDR1 KGHSH and CDR2 LQKENI. The CDR3 runs 15 residues.

The chain has TRBV19 and TRBJ1-2; D not certain. Germline V gives CDR1 LNHDA, CDR2 SQIVND (reference sequence). The V and J ends lost 3 bases and 5 bases respectively, with 7 bases between them. The CDR3 runs 12 residues. Written as DNA, the CDR3 is TGTGCCAGTAGTATTAACTCGTATGGCTACACCTTC. It specifies CASSINSYGYTF. Filled out from reference TRBV19 and TRBJ1-2, the complete variable domain reads DGGITQSPKYLFRKEGQNVTLSCEQNLNHDAMYWYRQDPGQGLRLIYYSQIVNDFQKGDIAEGYSVSREKKESFPLTVTSAQKNPTAFYLCASSINSYGYTFGSGTRLTVV.

The gene calls are TRBV7-9 and TRBJ2-5; 8 bases map to TRBD2. The J segment lost 2 bases and the V segment lost 1 base, leaving 3 bases of the junction unmatched. CDR3 length: 15 residues. Per the germline V gene, CDR1 is SEHNR and CDR2 is FQNEAQ (reference sequence). Written as DNA, the CDR3 is TGTGCCAGCAGCTTAGGCGGGGGGCCTCAAGAGACCCAGTACTTC. Protein product: CASSLGGGPQETQYF.

The genes are TRBV2 and TRBJ1-2; D is perhaps TRBD1 (6 bases). Germline values: CDR1 SNHLY, CDR2 FYNNEI. The CDR3 covers 12 residues. V dropped 6 bases and J dropped 5 bases, with 10 bases sitting between them. CDR3 bases: TGTGCCAGCAGCGAGGGGGAATATGGCTACACCTTC. As protein: CASSEGEYGYTF.

This chain links TRBV6-5 with TRBJ1-5; D possibly corresponds to TRBD1 (6 bases). The ends were cut back, 6 bases at V and 5 bases at J, with 11 bases in the middle. The germline V gene has CDR1 MNHEY and CDR2 SVGAGI. This CDR3 is 13 amino acids long. This chain's CDR3 is CASRNRAYQPQHF. For the CDR3, the DNA is TGTGCCAGCAGAAACAGGGCCTATCAGCCCCAGCATTTT.